The 25 T cell receptor beta chains below come from one sample, sequenced in a study of T cell responses to AZD1222 COVID-19 vaccine. Generated by immunoSEQ multiplex PCR, the TCRdb table keeps only in-frame clones and is missing some. The table has tens of thousands of clones, approximately 86% seen once; the top ten hold 16%. This specimen consisted of peripheral blood, obtained on day 0 of AZD1222 vaccination. Every receptor here comes from an adult in good health.

The genes are TRBV2 and TRBJ2-7; D unresolved. Germline-derived CDR1 and CDR2 are SNHLY and FYNNEI. This CDR3 comprises 13 residues. V was cut by 7 bases and J by 7 bases, with 17 bases left in between. The CDR3 sequence: CASTPTTQYEQYF. CDR3 DNA: TGTGCCAGCACGCCAACGACGCAATATGAGCAGTACTTC.

The table lists this clone with a count of one. This chain connects TRBV27 to TRBJ2-3; the match to TRBD1 covers 12 bases. This CDR3 contains 19 residues. J gave up 5 bases and V 5 bases, and 17 bases lay outside the gene matches. Germline CDR1 is MNHEY and CDR2 is SMNVEV (reference sequence). CDR3 nucleotides: TGTGCCAGCAGTCTTTATCATCCACAGGGACAGGGGGCTTTAGATACGCAGTATTTT. Residues: CASSLYHPQGQGALDTQYF.

This chain links TRBV5-4 with TRBJ1-2; 9 nucleotides match TRBD1. V shed 4 bases, J shed 14 bases, and the junction held 18 bases outside the gene matches. Germline assignment: CDR1 SGHNT and CDR2 YYREEE (reference sequence). The CDR3 contains 15 residues. CDR3 in amino acids: CASSRPGQGVLFWTF. The CDR3, as DNA: TGTGCCAGCAGCCGCCCGGGACAGGGCGTTCTGTTTTGGACCTTC.

This chain joins TRBV6-5 and TRBJ1-1, with 7 nucleotides matching TRBD1. The V segment lost 5 bases and the J segment 0 bases; nucleotides outside the gene matches: 3. The CDR3 is made up of 14 amino acids. The germline gives CDR1 MNHEY, CDR2 SVGAGI. CDR3 nucleotides: TGTGCCAGCAGTCTAGACAGGGTGAACACTGAAGCTTTCTTT. This codes for CASSLDRVNTEAFF.

The chain joins TRBV7-2 to TRBJ2-1; 7 nucleotides align to TRBD2. This CDR3 comprises 12 residues. Germline CDR1 SGHTA, CDR2 FQGNSA. V dropped 8 bases and J dropped 5; count of bases not matched to a gene: 3. The CDR3: CASGRADNEQFF. Here the CDR3 DNA reads TGTGCCAGCGGGAGGGCCGACAATGAGCAGTTCTTC.

The chain has TRBV25-1 and TRBJ2-7, with TRBD1 matching 10 bases. The CDR3 runs 15 residues. Looked up from germline, CDR1 is MGHDK and CDR2 is SYGVNS. The ends lost 5 bases at V and 0 bases at J; junction bases unmatched: 4. The CDR3 region has the DNA TGTGCCAGCAGTTACGGGACAGGGGTCTCCTACGAGCAGTACTTC. As protein: CASSYGTGVSYEQYF.

CDR3 coding DNA: TGTGCCAGCAGTTTATCCACTAGCCGTGACAATGAGCAGTTCTTC. Protein sequence: CASSLSTSRDNEQFF. The chain is built from TRBV27 and TRBJ2-1; TRBD2 might be the D (6 bases). The CDR3 contains 15 residues. The germline CDR1 and CDR2 sequences are MNHEY and SMNVEV (reference sequence). Trimming took 0 bases from V and 5 from J, leaving 11 bases between them.

The chain recombines TRBV9 with TRBJ1-5; D is uncertain. CDR1 is SGDLS, CDR2 YYNGEE, per germline. Trimming pared 0 bases from V and 1 base from J, leaving 2 bases between. The CDR3 runs 13 residues. CDR3 protein: CASSVGSNQPQHF. The CDR3 nucleotides are TGTGCCAGCAGCGTAGGAAGCAATCAGCCCCAGCATTTT.

The chain links TRBV28 to TRBJ1-1; D is unresolved. The CDR3 loop spans 15 amino acids. With 5 bases removed from V and 6 bases from J, the gap between germline ends came to 19 bases. From germline, CDR1 is MDHEN and CDR2 SYDVKM. Written as DNA, the CDR3 is TGTGCCAGCAGTAAGATTTATGGGATAACGGCTGAAGCTTTCTTT. This gives the protein CASSKIYGITAEAFF.

The rearrangement joins TRBV30 to TRBJ2-7; either TRBD1 or TRBD2 may fit D (5 bases each). The CDR3 is made up of 14 amino acids. Germline lookup yields CDR1 GTSNPN and CDR2 SVGIG (reference sequence). V lost 0 bases to trimming and J lost 5 bases, with 14 bases between them. This CDR3 is CAWSVGERTDEQYF. The CDR3 DNA sequence: TGTGCCTGGAGTGTGGGGGAGCGGACTGACGAGCAGTACTTC.

This sequence joins TRBV4-2 and TRBJ1-1; D ambiguous. The CDR3 covers 16 residues. V lost 1 base, J lost 4 bases, and 16 bases lay in between. The germline V gene has CDR1 LGHNA and CDR2 YNFKEQ. CDR3 amino acids: CASSQGVSVLGTEAFF. CDR3 DNA sequence: TGTGCCAGCAGCCAAGGGGTTTCCGTTCTGGGCACTGAAGCTTTCTTT.

The chain recombines TRBV7-3 with TRBJ2-2; D remains unclear. There are 12 residues in the CDR3. Germline-derived CDR1 and CDR2 are SGHTA and FQGTGA. Trimming left V 1 base short and J 6 bases short, with 3 bases between. CDR3 amino acids: CASSLMAGELFF. The CDR3 coding sequence is TGTGCCAGCAGCTTAATGGCCGGGGAGCTGTTTTTT.

V is TRBV6-1 and J is TRBJ1-2, with a weak D call TRBD1 (5 bases). V was clipped by 0 bases and J by 6 bases, with 14 bases between them. Germline V gene lookup returns CDR1 MNHNS and CDR2 SASEGT. This CDR3 spans 15 amino acids. The DNA for the CDR3 is TGTGCCAGCAGTGAAGCGCGTCGGGGGGAGGATGGCTACACCTTC. This translates into CASSEARRGEDGYTF.

V gene TRBV9 combines with J gene TRBJ1-6, with a possible D match to TRBD1 (6 bases). CDR1 and CDR2 (germline): SGDLS, YYNGEE. CDR3 length: 14 amino acids. V was shortened by 3 bases and J by 5 bases, with 9 bases between the two germline ends. The CDR3 DNA reads as TGTGCCAGCAGCGCAGGGGCCCATAATTCACCCCTCCACTTT. Translating it yields CASSAGAHNSPLHF.

The rearrangement uses TRBV6-2 or TRBV6-3 and TRBJ1-2; the D is unclear. Germline V CDR1 and CDR2: MNHEY, SVGEGT. Between the trimmed V and J ends, which lost 2 bases and 4 bases, there was a span of 11 bases. The length of the CDR3 is 14 residues. This CDR3 is CASSYSDLGYGYTF. The CDR3 DNA reads TGTGCCAGCAGTTACAGTGACCTCGGCTATGGCTACACCTTC.

The chain is built from TRBV28 and TRBJ1-3; TRBD1 agrees at 7 bases. With 5 bases clipped from V and 2 bases from J, the junction kept 9 bases outside the gene matches. This CDR3 comprises 16 residues. Germline loops: CDR1 MDHEN, CDR2 SYDVKM. The CDR3 DNA follows: TGTGCCAGCAGTCCACATGGACAGGTGGCTGGAAACACCATATATTTT. It translates to CASSPHGQVAGNTIYF.

V gene TRBV3-1 (or the pseudogene TRBV3-2) combines with J gene TRBJ2-5; no definite D call. The CDR3 runs to 12 residues. V was cut by 3 bases and J by 5 bases, with 7 bases left in between. CDR1 is LGHDT, CDR2 YNNKEL, per germline (reference sequence). The CDR3 region has the DNA TGTGCCAGCAGCCAGGGGATGGAGACCCAGTACTTC. It yields the protein CASSQGMETQYF.

The chain is built from TRBV29-1 and TRBJ2-2, with D perhaps TRBD2 (5 bases). This CDR3 contains 15 residues. Germline values: CDR1 SQVTM, CDR2 ANQGSEA. V was clipped by 6 bases and J by 0 bases, with 14 bases between them. DNA of the CDR3: TGCAGCGTCCTCGATGGAGGATCGAACACCGGGGAGCTGTTTTTT. It encodes CSVLDGGSNTGELFF.

In regard to this clone: At the DNA level, this CDR3 is encoded by other sequences in the same sample as well. V and J are TRBV2 and TRBJ1-1, with D unclear. The germline V gene has CDR1 SNHLY and CDR2 FYNNEI. The CDR3 extends over 13 amino acids. The germline V and J ends were trimmed by 3 bases and 1 base, with 6 bases remaining between them. CDR3 amino acids: CASSERRNTEAFF. The CDR3 DNA sequence: TGTGCCAGCAGTGAGCGGAGGAACACTGAAGCTTTCTTT.

This clone came up once. The rearrangement links TRBV29-1 to TRBJ1-1; 12 bases line up with TRBD1. Per germline, CDR1 SQVTM and CDR2 ANQGSEA. Trimming removed 8 bases from V and 5 bases from J; junction bases left unmatched: 6. This CDR3 is 13 amino acids long. CDR3: CSTRDRGLTEAFF. The CDR3 DNA is TGCAGCACCAGGGACAGGGGGCTGACTGAAGCTTTCTTT. The full variable domain, in which reference TRBV29-1 and TRBJ1-1 provide the parts outside the CDR3, is SAVISQKPSRDICQRGTSLTIQCQVDSQVTMMFWYRQQPGQSLTLIATANQGSEATYESGFVIDKFPISRPNLTFSTLTVSNMSPEDSSIYLCSTRDRGLTEAFFGQGTRLTVV.

The chain employs TRBV14 and TRBJ1-1; D uncertain. With 2 bases removed from V and 3 bases from J, the gap between germline ends came to 7 bases. This CDR3 comprises 13 residues. Germline loops: CDR1 SGHDN, CDR2 FVKESK. The CDR3 region is CASSQIEDTEAFF. Here the CDR3 DNA reads TGTGCCAGCAGCCAAATTGAGGACACTGAAGCTTTCTTT.

The CDR3 loop reads CASSSDRDDTQYF. CDR3 nucleotide sequence: TGCGCCAGCAGCTCGGACAGGGACGATACGCAGTATTTT. J is TRBJ2-3 and V is TRBV5-1; TRBD1 agrees at 8 bases. The CDR3 is made up of 13 amino acids. In germline, CDR1 is SGHRS, CDR2 YFSETQ. The trim removed 3 bases at V and 6 bases at J, leaving 3 bases unmatched.

V gene TRBV9 combines with J gene TRBJ2-1; 7 bases line up with TRBD1. Germline V gene lookup returns CDR1 SGDLS and CDR2 YYNGEE. Unmatched junction bases numbered 6, after V lost 0 bases and J lost 3 bases. This CDR3 spans 16 amino acids. The CDR3 nucleotides read TGTGCCAGCAGCGTAGCCCTAAGGACAGGCTACAATGAGCAGTTCTTC. Its translation: CASSVALRTGYNEQFF. Together with reference TRBV9 and TRBJ2-1, the CDR3 gives the full variable domain: DSGVTQTPKHLITATGQRVTLRCSPRSGDLSVYWYQQSLDQGLQFLIQYYNGEERAKGNILERFSAQQFPDLHSELNLSSLELGDSALYFCASSVALRTGYNEQFFGPGTRLTVL.

For this clone: Other nucleotide sequences from this sample produce the same CDR3. The rearrangement uses TRBV28 and TRBJ1-5; D gene uncertain. The germline V gene encodes CDR1 MDHEN and CDR2 SYDVKM. CDR3 length equals 12 residues. V dropped 6 bases and J dropped 3 bases, with 6 bases sitting between them. The CDR3 protein is CASRPDNQPQHF. Written as DNA, the CDR3 is TGTGCCAGCAGACCCGACAATCAGCCCCAGCATTTT.

The rearrangement joins TRBV27 to TRBJ1-1, with a tentative D call TRBD1 (6 bases). This CDR3 has 17 amino acids. CDR1 MNHEY and CDR2 SMNVEV come from the germline V gene (reference sequence). V dropped 2 bases and J dropped 0 bases, with 16 bases sitting between them. As DNA, the CDR3 is TGTGCCAGCAGTTTAAGGGGAGGGGGGCCGCTGAACACTGAAGCTTTCTTT. It codes for CASSLRGGGPLNTEAFF.